The present entry profiles one T cell receptor (beta chain) with its context. The data are from a study of T cells in Graves' hyperthyroidism and ophthalmopathy. The V gene end was trimmed by 10 bases and the J gene end by 5 bases; junction bases not matched to a gene: 17. This CDR3 spans 16 amino acids. In germline, CDR1 is MNHNS, CDR2 SASEGT. Amplified regions were TCR beta CDR3 sequences from RNA transcripts. Carried out on the TCR CDR3, a first-round RT-PCR used the HTBI primer set. TCRdb processed the multiplex PCR reads anew with MiXCR; each CDR3 protein has one entry. The sample has a few hundred thousand distinct CDR3 sequences, just under 25% seen once; the top ten hold around 67%.

The chain links TRBV6-1 to TRBJ1-2, with TRBD1 matching 9 bases. The source material was blood. The clonotype comes from a man aged 50 to 59 with Graves' hyperthyroidism. This CDR3 reads CATFSYTEQGAYGYTF. The CDR3 nucleotides are TGTGCCACCTTCTCCTATACGGAACAGGGGGCGTATGGCTACACCTTC.